These 14 T cell receptor beta chains share one sample of origin, sequenced in a study of cytotoxic CD8 clonotypes in ibrutinib-treated CLL. Profiling relied on immunoSEQ multiplex PCR, and the TCRdb table lists in-frame clones only, not all of them. The sample has 25,000 or so clones; approximately 60% are singletons. Source: PBMCs, taken before ibrutinib treatment. The receptors derive from a human donor with chronic lymphocytic leukemia.

The chain is built from TRBV27 and TRBJ2-3, with 15 positions matching TRBD2. V lost 5 bases and J lost 8; bases outside the gene matches: 8. CDR1 is MNHEY, CDR2 SMNVEV, per germline (reference sequence). This CDR3 is 16 amino acids long. The CDR3 region is CASSPGLAGGRGTQYF. For the CDR3, the DNA is TGTGCCAGCAGTCCAGGACTAGCGGGGGGGCGGGGTACGCAGTATTTT.

The chain is built from TRBV11-1 and TRBJ2-5, with TRBD1 matching 9 bases. V was clipped by 6 bases and J by 5 bases; unmatched bases: 10. CDR1 SGHAT and CDR2 FQDESV come from the germline V gene (reference sequence). The CDR3 is made up of 15 amino acids. The CDR3 protein is CASSRTRGTGETQYF. Written as DNA, the CDR3 is TGTGCCAGCAGTCGGACCAGGGGGACAGGGGAGACCCAGTACTTC.

The chain joins TRBV6-1 to TRBJ2-5; 11 bases fit TRBD2. The V segment lost 3 bases and the J segment 1 base; nucleotides outside the gene matches: 1. Germline CDR1 is MNHNS and CDR2 is SASEGT. CDR3 size: 15 residues. CDR3 sequence reads: CASSDLAGGQETQYF. The CDR3 bases are TGTGCCAGCAGTGACCTAGCGGGGGGCCAAGAGACCCAGTACTTC.

This clone was counted between two and nine times. The J gene is TRBJ1-5, the V gene TRBV19; D call uncertain. Germline-derived CDR1 and CDR2 are LNHDA and SQIVND (reference sequence). Trimming removed 3 bases at V and 3 bases at J, with 9 bases between. This CDR3 has 14 residues. For the CDR3, the DNA is TGTGCCAGTAGTATCGGGAGGACCAATCAGCCCCAGCATTTT. Protein product: CASSIGRTNQPQHF.

The chain employs TRBV4-1 and TRBJ1-2; no reliable D call. With 1 base removed from V and 4 bases from J, the gap between germline ends came to 10 bases. Germline V gene data show CDR1 as MGHRA and CDR2 as YSYEKL. The CDR3 runs 14 residues. The DNA for the CDR3 is TGCGCCAGCAGCCAAGTGGGCCGAAGCTATGGCTACACCTTC. It specifies CASSQVGRSYGYTF.

The V call is TRBV30, the J call TRBJ2-3; D possibly corresponds to TRBD1 (6 bases). The germline V gene encodes CDR1 GTSNPN and CDR2 SVGIG (reference sequence). The CDR3 loop spans 15 amino acids. Trimming cost V 5 bases and J 2 bases, with 17 bases left between them. In DNA form, the CDR3 reads TGTGCCTGGGGGGGCGAGGGGAGAATCACAGATACGCAGTATTTT. Amino acids: CAWGGEGRITDTQYF.

This clone was detected a few times. The rearrangement links TRBV20-1 to TRBJ1-1; weak D call: TRBD1 (6 bases). Germline V gene sequence: CDR1 DFQATT, CDR2 SNEGSKA (reference sequence). V was trimmed by 5 bases and J by 14 bases, leaving 15 bases between them. This CDR3 region has 10 residues. The CDR3 here is CSAGNREGFF. DNA of the CDR3: TGCAGTGCTGGGAACAGGGAAGGCTTCTTT.

The table lists this clone with a few counts. The gene calls are TRBV29-1 and TRBJ2-6; possibly TRBD1 for D (5 bases). CDR1 is SQVTM and CDR2 is ANQGSEA in the germline V gene. V dropped 6 bases and J dropped 0 bases, with 9 bases sitting between them. The CDR3 is 14 residues long. The CDR3: CSVTTDSGANVLTF. In nucleotides, the CDR3 is TGCAGCGTAACGACAGACTCTGGGGCCAACGTCCTGACTTTC.

This chain links TRBV4-1 with TRBJ1-2, with 8 nucleotides matching TRBD1. The CDR3 sequence is 15 residues long. Per germline, CDR1 MGHRA and CDR2 YSYEKL. V lost 1 base and J lost 2; bases outside the gene matches: 3. The DNA of the CDR3 is TGCGCCAGCAGCCAAGGCCACAGGGGGAACTATGGCTACACCTTC. As protein: CASSQGHRGNYGYTF.

This clone has only a few counts. V gene TRBV11-1 combines with J gene TRBJ2-5; tentatively, D is TRBD2 (5 bases). With 5 bases removed from V and 6 bases from J, the gap between germline ends came to 22 bases. From germline, CDR1 is SGHAT and CDR2 FQDESV (reference sequence). The CDR3 is 16 residues long. CDR3 coding DNA: TGTGCCAGCAGCCTCCTGCGGGCGGCATACTCCCAGACCCAGTACTTC. Its protein is CASSLLRAAYSQTQYF.

This clone was recorded a few times. V gene TRBV7-9 combines with J gene TRBJ1-1; D not resolved. The germline V and J ends were trimmed by 6 bases and 1 base, with 3 bases remaining between them. Germline CDR1 is SEHNR and CDR2 is FQNEAQ (reference sequence). The CDR3 consists of 11 residues. The CDR3, as DNA: TGTGCCAGCAGAGAGAACACTGAAGCTTTCTTT. Translation: CASRENTEAFF.

The table lists this clone with a few counts. V usage is TRBV27 and J usage is TRBJ2-1; TRBD1 matches 12 bases. Germline V CDR1 and CDR2: MNHEY, SMNVEV (reference sequence). The V segment lost 7 bases and the J segment 7 bases; nucleotides outside the gene matches: 11. This CDR3 comprises 16 residues. CDR3 region: CASTQTRDRGLNEQFF. For the CDR3, the DNA is TGTGCCAGCACTCAAACCCGGGACAGGGGGCTGAATGAGCAGTTCTTC.

The V call is TRBV27, the J call TRBJ1-2; no clear D gene. This CDR3 region has 11 residues. Trimming cost V 4 bases and J 8 bases, with 8 bases left between them. Germline V gives CDR1 MNHEY, CDR2 SMNVEV (reference sequence). Here the CDR3 reads CASSSGFGYTF. DNA of the CDR3: TGTGCCAGCAGTTCCGGCTTCGGCTACACCTTC.

The rearrangement links TRBV7-9 to TRBJ1-2, with D possibly being TRBD1 (5 bases). The V end was cut by 8 bases, the J end by 4 bases, with 26 bases between. The CDR3 spans 17 residues. Germline V gene data show CDR1 as SEHNR and CDR2 as FQNEAQ (reference sequence). The CDR3 DNA follows: TGTGCCAGCGCCCTTGGAGGGACCCTCTTAGATACCTATGGCTACACCTTC. It codes for CASALGGTLLDTYGYTF.